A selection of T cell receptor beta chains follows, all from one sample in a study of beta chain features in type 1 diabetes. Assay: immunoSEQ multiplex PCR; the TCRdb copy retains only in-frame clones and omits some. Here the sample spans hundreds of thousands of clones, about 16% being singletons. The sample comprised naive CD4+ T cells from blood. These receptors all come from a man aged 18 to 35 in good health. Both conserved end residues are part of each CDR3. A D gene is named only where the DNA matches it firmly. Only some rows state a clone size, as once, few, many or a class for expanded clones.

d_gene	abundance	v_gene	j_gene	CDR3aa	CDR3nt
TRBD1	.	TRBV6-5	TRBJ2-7	CASVRTGTYEQYF	TGTGCCAGCGTAAGGACAGGGACCTACGAGCAGTACTTC
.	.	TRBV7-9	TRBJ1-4	CASSPRRETNEKLFF	TGTGCCAGCAGCCCTAGACGGGAAACTAATGAAAAACTGTTTTTT
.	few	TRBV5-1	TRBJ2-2	CASSFGTANTGELFF	TGCGCCAGCAGCTTCGGGACCGCCAACACCGGGGAGCTGTTTTTT
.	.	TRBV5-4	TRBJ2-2	CASSLARGLHTGELFF	TGTGCCAGCAGCTTGGCCCGGGGGCTACACACCGGGGAGCTGTTTTTT
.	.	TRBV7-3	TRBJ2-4	CASSLVPQGRKGIQYF	TGTGCCAGCAGCTTAGTCCCACAGGGGAGGAAGGGCATTCAGTACTTC
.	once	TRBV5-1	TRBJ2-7	CASSANTGSIYEQYF	TGCGCCAGCAGCGCTAACACAGGTTCTATCTACGAGCAGTACTTC
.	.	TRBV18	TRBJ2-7	CASSPPIKNYEQYF	TGTGCCAGCTCACCACCTATAAAGAATTACGAGCAGTACTTC
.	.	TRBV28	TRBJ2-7	CASSLLAEGYEQYF	TGTGCCAGCAGTTTATTGGCCGAAGGCTACGAGCAGTACTTC
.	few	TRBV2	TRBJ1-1	CASTSGEGRGTEAFF	TGTGCCAGCACCTCTGGGGAGGGCCGGGGAACTGAAGCTTTCTTT
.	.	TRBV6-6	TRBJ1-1	CASSYSGRGQATEAFF	TGTGCCAGCAGTTACTCGGGGAGGGGTCAAGCCACTGAAGCTTTCTTT
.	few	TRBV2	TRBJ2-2	CASSPRTVNTGELFF	TGTGCCAGCAGCCCCAGGACGGTTAACACCGGGGAGCTGTTTTTT
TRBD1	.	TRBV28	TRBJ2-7	CASRGGDEQYF	TGTGCCAGCAGAGGGGGCGACGAGCAGTACTTC
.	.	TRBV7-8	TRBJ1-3	CASSLELAGNTIYF	TGTGCCAGCAGCTTAGAGTTAGCCGGAAACACCATATATTTT
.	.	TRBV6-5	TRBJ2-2	CASSYGRGAGELFF	TGTGCCAGCAGTTACGGACGGGGGGCGGGGGAGCTGTTTTTT
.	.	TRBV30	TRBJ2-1	CAWARDTANNEQFF	TGTGCCTGGGCGAGGGACACGGCTAACAATGAGCAGTTCTTC
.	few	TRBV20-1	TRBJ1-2	CSAAGNYGYTF	TGCAGTGCTGCTGGTAACTATGGCTACACCTTC
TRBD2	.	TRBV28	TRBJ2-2	CAAVSGTGTGELFF	TGTGCCGCAGTTAGCGGGACGGGCACCGGGGAGCTGTTTTTT
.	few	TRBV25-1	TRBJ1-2	CASSDSRAGHGYTF	TGTGCCAGCAGTGACTCGAGGGCAGGCCATGGCTACACCTTC
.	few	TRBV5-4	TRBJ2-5	CASSLERKETQYF	TGTGCCAGCAGCTTGGAGCGGAAAGAGACCCAGTACTTC
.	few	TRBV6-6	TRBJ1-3	CASSYSRGNTIYF	TGTGCCAGCAGTTACTCGAGGGGAAACACCATATATTTT
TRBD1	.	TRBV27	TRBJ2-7	CASSGGTGGVLIYEQYF	TGTGCCAGCAGTGGAGGGACAGGGGGTGTACTTATATACGAGCAGTACTTC
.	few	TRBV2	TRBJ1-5	CASSEAPSWRRQPQHF	TGTGCCAGCAGTGAAGCCCCTAGCTGGAGGAGGCAGCCCCAGCATTTT
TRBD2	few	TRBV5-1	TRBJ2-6	CASSAGGGANVLTF	TGCGCCAGCAGCGCGGGAGGAGGGGCCAACGTCCTGACTTTC
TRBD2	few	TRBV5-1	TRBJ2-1	CASRASGNSYNEQFF	TGCGCCAGCAGGGCTAGCGGGAACTCCTACAATGAGCAGTTCTTC
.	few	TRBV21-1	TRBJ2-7	CASIDSYEQYF	TGTGCCAGCATCGACAGCTACGAGCAGTACTTC
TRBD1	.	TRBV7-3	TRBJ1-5	CASSGGQGQPQHF	TGTGCCAGCAGCGGAGGACAGGGGCAGCCCCAGCATTTT
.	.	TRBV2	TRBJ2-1	CASRESYNEQFF	TGTGCCAGCAGGGAGTCCTACAATGAGCAGTTCTTC
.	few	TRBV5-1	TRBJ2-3	CASSLGLGPDTQYF	TGCGCCAGCAGCTTGGGGCTCGGCCCAGATACGCAGTATTTT
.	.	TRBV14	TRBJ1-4	CASSQGLHEKLFF	TGTGCCAGCAGCCAGGGGTTACACGAAAAACTGTTTTTT
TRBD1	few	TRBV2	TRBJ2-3	CASTTNRGRADTQYF	TGTGCCAGCACCACGAACAGGGGGCGCGCAGATACGCAGTATTTT